This is a list of T cell receptor beta chains from one sample in a study of cytomegalovirus exposure and HLA in healthy donors. Sequencing was performed with immunoSEQ multiplex PCR; in TCRdb, only in-frame clones are kept and a portion is missing. The data contain some 190,000 clones, roughly four fifths of them singletons. Source material: PBMCs. These receptors came from a man between 18 and 29 years old in good health and CMV-seronegative. The CDR3 runs from the conserved cysteine through the conserved F or W. D genes are given only for firm matches. Size is omitted from some rows. Given values are once, few, many or a class for expanded clones.

d_gene	abundance	v_gene	j_gene	len	CDR3aa	CDR3nt
NA	NA	TRBV7-9	TRBJ1-1	15	CASSSGQHMNTEAFF	TGTGCCAGCAGCAGCGGACAGCACATGAACACTGAAGCTTTCTTT
NA	NA	TRBV6-5	TRBJ2-3	15	CASKKTVESTDTQYF	TGTGCCAGCAAGAAGACAGTTGAGTCCACAGATACGCAGTATTTT
NA	NA	TRBV7-8	TRBJ2-6	14	CASSWEAGANVLTF	TGTGCCAGCAGCTGGGAGGCTGGGGCCAACGTCCTGACTTTC
NA	NA	TRBV9	TRBJ1-3	14	CASSPDTAGNTIYF	TGTGCCAGCAGTCCCGACACCGCTGGAAACACCATATATTTT
NA	NA	TRBV19	TRBJ2-2	14	CASTTLANTGELFF	TGTGCCAGTACCACACTAGCGAACACCGGGGAGCTGTTTTTT
NA	NA	TRBV25-1	TRBJ1-2	13	CASNSDRGYGYTF	TGTGCCAGCAACTCAGATAGGGGCTATGGCTACACCTTC
NA	few	TRBV6-6	TRBJ2-3	12	CASSSSTDTQYF	TGTGCCAGCAGCTCTAGCACAGATACGCAGTATTTT
TRBD2	NA	TRBV4-1	TRBJ2-3	18	CASSQAGLAGGSTDTQYF	TGCGCCAGCAGCCAAGCAGGGCTAGCGGGGGGCAGCACAGATACGCAGTATTTT
TRBD1	NA	TRBV11-2	TRBJ2-7	16	CASSLAPRDRSYEQYF	TGTGCCAGCAGCTTAGCGCCGCGGGACAGGAGCTACGAGCAGTACTTC
NA	NA	TRBV6-4	TRBJ2-3	15	CASSDSSGNTDTQYF	TGTGCCAGCAGTGACTCGTCGGGGAACACAGATACGCAGTATTTT
NA	NA	TRBV5-1	TRBJ2-7	15	CASSLGPRLTYEQYF	TGCGCCAGCAGCTTGGGACCGCGACTAACCTACGAGCAGTACTTC
TRBD2	NA	TRBV25-1	TRBJ2-7	16	CASSESTSGRAYEQYF	TGTGCCAGCAGTGAATCAACTAGCGGGAGGGCCTACGAGCAGTACTTC
NA	NA	TRBV28	TRBJ2-7	14	CASSISSTGYEQYF	TGTGCCAGCAGTATTTCCTCGACTGGCTACGAGCAGTACTTC
TRBD2	once	TRBV18	TRBJ2-5	14	CASSPREGREAQYF	TGTGCCAGCTCACCAAGGGAGGGTAGGGAGGCCCAGTACTTC
TRBD2	NA	TRBV27	TRBJ2-7	17	CASSLGSGLGVSYEQYF	TGTGCCAGCAGTTTAGGGTCGGGACTAGGAGTTTCCTACGAGCAGTACTTC
NA	once	TRBV6-5	TRBJ2-1	12	CASSYRDGEQFF	TGTGCCAGCTCATACAGGGATGGTGAGCAGTTCTTC
NA	NA	TRBV7-9	TRBJ2-1	12	CASSKTANEQFF	TGTGCCAGCAGCAAGACTGCCAATGAGCAGTTCTTC
NA	NA	TRBV11-1	TRBJ2-7	14	CASSRTGNSNEQYF	TGTGCCAGCAGCCGCACAGGGAATAGCAACGAGCAGTACTTC
TRBD1	NA	TRBV29-1	TRBJ2-7	16	CSVEKPGQVEPYEQYF	TGCAGCGTTGAAAAACCGGGACAGGTTGAACCCTACGAGCAGTACTTC